Below, 20 T cell receptor beta chains from the same sample are listed, as sequenced in a study of T cell responses to AZD1222 COVID-19 vaccine (dated by TCRdb to the early 2020s). Explained via the paper, the time point label denotes: baseline before first vaccination. The receptor library was made with the immunoSEQ multiplex PCR assay. Entries here come from immuneACCESS through TCRdb and include only in-frame sequences with V and J called. Some clones fail to appear in such tables; in the studies checked, an unresolved V gene covers under half of the shortfall, and the cause of the remainder is unknown. This sample is represented by about 120,000 clones; around 85% of them were singletons. About 8.6% of the sample belongs to the ten largest clones. The sample consisted of peripheral blood, taken on day 0 of AZD1222 vaccination. These receptors were taken from an adult in good health.

The chain carries TRBV5-6 and TRBJ2-1; the match to TRBD1 covers 9 bases. Germline loops: CDR1 SGHDT, CDR2 YYEEEE. V shed 3 bases, J shed 6 bases, and the junction held 10 bases outside the gene matches. The CDR3 is 16 amino acids. CDR3 in amino acids: CASSSIPGQGGNEQFF. CDR3 nucleotides: TGTGCCAGCAGCTCGATACCGGGACAGGGAGGCAATGAGCAGTTCTTC.

This chain uses TRBV30 with TRBJ1-3; no clear D. The CDR3 has 11 residues. Germline loops: CDR1 GTSNPN, CDR2 SVGIG (reference sequence). V was shortened by 5 bases and J by 11 bases, with 13 bases between the two germline ends. The CDR3 DNA follows: TGTGCCTGGGCCTCTTTGGTGGCCATATATTTT. Amino acid sequence: CAWASLVAIYF.

The chain is built from TRBV7-9 and TRBJ1-2; 8 nucleotides line up with TRBD1. Trimming at V came to 5 bases and at J to 4 bases, leaving 9 bases not matched to a gene. The CDR3 contains 15 residues. CDR1 SEHNR and CDR2 FQNEAQ come from the germline V gene (reference sequence). The CDR3 sequence: CASSTFRGLAYGYTF. CDR3 DNA sequence: TGTGCCAGCAGCACTTTCAGGGGGCTAGCCTATGGCTACACCTTC.

The V gene is TRBV5-1, the J gene TRBJ2-2, with TRBD1 as a possible D gene (6 bases). The germline V gene has CDR1 SGHRS and CDR2 YFSETQ. The CDR3 length is 16 residues. V lost 4 bases and J 0 bases, leaving 13 bases between the germline ends. CDR3 nucleotides: TGCGCCAGCAGCGTCCGACAGGCGTCGAACACCGGGGAGCTGTTTTTT. It codes for CASSVRQASNTGELFF. The full variable domain, completed using reference TRBV5-1 and TRBJ2-2, is KAGVTQTPRYLIKTRGQQVTLSCSPISGHRSVSWYQQTPGQGLQFLFEYFSETQRNKGNFPGRFSGRQFSNSRSEMNVSTLELGDSALYLCASSVRQASNTGELFFGEGSRLTVL.

The chain joins TRBV19 to TRBJ2-2; maybe TRBD1 (6 bases). Per germline, CDR1 LNHDA and CDR2 SQIVND (reference sequence). Trimming took off 1 base at V and 0 bases at J, with 12 bases between the two ends. The CDR3 covers 17 residues. The CDR3, as DNA: TGTGCCAGTAGTATAGTCTTTCAGGGGCCGAACACCGGGGAGCTGTTTTTT. Protein: CASSIVFQGPNTGELFF. The entire variable domain, with the rest obtained from reference TRBV19 and TRBJ2-2, is as follows: DGGITQSPKYLFRKEGQNVTLSCEQNLNHDAMYWYRQDPGQGLRLIYYSQIVNDFQKGDIAEGYSVSREKKESFPLTVTSAQKNPTAFYLCASSIVFQGPNTGELFFGEGSRLTVL.

The J gene is TRBJ1-6, the V gene TRBV6-1; the D gene is possibly TRBD1 (6 bases). This CDR3 spans 13 amino acids. Trimming took off 3 bases at V and 9 bases at J, with 9 bases between the two ends. Germline CDR1 is MNHNS and CDR2 is SASEGT. In nucleotides, the CDR3 is TGTGCCAGCAGTGAGGTCAGGGGTTCACCCCTCCACTTT. It codes for CASSEVRGSPLHF.

This sequence joins TRBV27 and TRBJ2-7, with TRBD1 matching over 9 bases. This CDR3 region has 16 residues. J gave up 0 bases and V 6 bases, and 9 bases lay outside the gene matches. Germline V lookup: CDR1 MNHEY, CDR2 SMNVEV (reference sequence). The CDR3, as DNA: TGTGCCAGCAGCCCCGGGACAGGGCAAAGCTCCTACGAGCAGTACTTC. It specifies CASSPGTGQSSYEQYF.

This sequence joins TRBV29-1 and TRBJ2-3; D possibly uses TRBD1 or TRBD2 (5 bases each). In germline, CDR1 is SQVTM, CDR2 ANQGSEA. The V end lost 1 base, the J end lost 4 bases, and 15 bases lay between the germline ends. The CDR3 is 15 amino acids. The CDR3 sequence: CSVEVRHRDPDTQYF. In DNA, the CDR3 is TGCAGCGTTGAAGTGAGGCACCGGGACCCAGATACGCAGTATTTT.

This chain links TRBV28 with TRBJ2-7, with D possibly matching TRBD2 (6 bases). The CDR3 length is 12 residues. V shed 6 bases and J shed 4 bases, with 10 bases lying between them. Per germline, CDR1 MDHEN and CDR2 SYDVKM. DNA of the CDR3: TGTGCCAGCAGCCAAGCGGGTTACGAGCAGTACTTC. Protein: CASSQAGYEQYF.

The CDR3 protein is CASSYFWQGGTYEQYF. The DNA of the CDR3 is TGTGCCAGCAGTTATTTTTGGCAGGGGGGAACCTACGAGCAGTACTTC. The chain employs TRBV6-5 and TRBJ2-7, with D possibly matching TRBD1 (7 bases). The CDR3 runs 16 residues. The V end lost 3 bases, the J end lost 2 bases, and 17 bases lay between the germline ends. Germline V gene lookup returns CDR1 MNHEY and CDR2 SVGAGI.

V usage is TRBV5-4 and J usage is TRBJ2-7; TRBD1 agrees at 9 bases. V lost 5 bases to trimming and J lost 2 bases; unmatched junction nucleotides: 5. CDR1 and CDR2 (germline): SGHNT, YYREEE (reference sequence). This CDR3 comprises 14 residues. CDR3 sequence: CASSTGTGTYEQYF. CDR3 nucleotide sequence: TGTGCCAGCAGTACCGGGACAGGGACCTACGAGCAGTACTTC.

This clone has a count of ten or more. The V gene is TRBV2, the J gene TRBJ1-2; D is unresolved. V was pared by 2 bases and J by 4 bases, with 14 bases between. The CDR3 sequence is 15 residues long. Germline V gene sequence: CDR1 SNHLY, CDR2 FYNNEI. CDR3 region: CASSERQREGYGYTF. CDR3 bases: TGTGCCAGCAGTGAACGACAACGAGAGGGCTATGGCTACACCTTC.

This chain links TRBV28 with TRBJ1-1; no reliable D call. The CDR3 runs to 12 residues. Germline CDR1 reads MDHEN; CDR2 reads SYDVKM. The V end lost 6 bases, the J end lost 4 bases, and 9 bases lay between the germline ends. Here the CDR3 reads CASSLVGTEAFF. CDR3 DNA: TGTGCCAGCAGCCTAGTGGGCACTGAAGCTTTCTTT. Drawing the rest from reference TRBV28 and TRBJ1-1, the complete variable domain is DVKVTQSSRYLVKRTGEKVFLECVQDMDHENMFWYRQDPGLGLRLIYFSYDVKMKEKGDIPEGYSVSREKKERFSLILESASTNQTSMYLCASSLVGTEAFFGQGTRLTVV.

The CDR3 region is CASSLKSGSTDTQYF. The CDR3 DNA is TGTGCCAGCAGCTTAAAGAGCGGGAGTACAGATACGCAGTATTTT. V usage is TRBV7-2 and J usage is TRBJ2-3; 8 nucleotides match TRBD2. With 2 bases clipped from V and 3 bases from J, the junction kept 4 bases outside the gene matches. The CDR3 is 15 residues long. Germline V gene lookup returns CDR1 SGHTA and CDR2 FQGNSA.

The chain uses TRBV7-3 and TRBJ2-7; D not certain. Trimming cost V 5 bases and J 1 base, with 9 bases left between them. The CDR3 totals 13 residues. The germline gives CDR1 SGHTA, CDR2 FQGTGA. CDR3 residues: CASSVDGSYEQYF. The CDR3 region has the DNA TGTGCCAGCAGCGTGGACGGGTCCTACGAGCAGTACTTC.

The V gene is TRBV19, the J gene TRBJ1-2, with TRBD1 as a possible D gene (5 bases). V dropped 3 bases and J dropped 3 bases, with 8 bases sitting between them. Germline CDR1 is LNHDA and CDR2 is SQIVND (reference sequence). CDR3 length equals 13 residues. The CDR3 nucleotides are TGTGCCAGTAGTATCGGGGCCCACTATGGCTACACCTTC. It encodes CASSIGAHYGYTF.

V gene TRBV5-4 combines with J gene TRBJ1-1; the D gene is possibly TRBD1 (5 bases). V was trimmed by 2 bases and J by 4 bases, leaving 9 bases between them. The germline V gene encodes CDR1 SGHNT and CDR2 YYREEE (reference sequence). The CDR3 is 13 amino acids. In DNA, the CDR3 is TGTGCCAGCAGCTTCGGGACGAGCACTGAAGCTTTCTTT. It specifies CASSFGTSTEAFF.

The V call is TRBV7-9, the J call TRBJ1-1; 9 bases align to TRBD1. CDR1 and CDR2 (germline): SEHNR, FQNEAQ (reference sequence). The CDR3 consists of 15 residues. V shed 0 bases and J 5 bases; nucleotides not matched to a gene: 4. The CDR3 loop is CASSLAGQGGTEAFF. As DNA, the CDR3 is TGTGCCAGCAGCTTAGCGGGACAGGGAGGAACTGAAGCTTTCTTT.

This chain links TRBV6-1 with TRBJ2-1; TRBD2 agrees at 9 bases. The V and J ends lost 2 bases and 8 bases, in that order; junction bases with no gene match: 13. This CDR3 is built from 17 residues. Germline CDR1 reads MNHNS; CDR2 reads SASEGT. CDR3 residues: CASSEYLGREGPHEQFF. The DNA for the CDR3 is TGTGCCAGCAGTGAATATCTCGGGCGGGAGGGCCCGCATGAGCAGTTCTTC.

The V gene is TRBV7-2, the J gene TRBJ1-2; D gene uncertain. Trimming took 5 bases from V and 4 from J, leaving 23 bases between them. Germline lookup yields CDR1 SGHTA and CDR2 FQGNSA. The CDR3 totals 17 residues. This CDR3 reads CASSVVRPEGFRYGYTF. In DNA, the CDR3 is TGTGCCAGCAGCGTTGTCCGGCCCGAGGGTTTTCGCTATGGCTACACCTTC. Full variable domain (missing parts from reference TRBV7-2 and TRBJ1-2): GAGVSQSPSNKVTEKGKDVELRCDPISGHTALYWYRQSLGQGLEFLIYFQGNSAPDKSGLPSDRFSAERTGGSVSTLTIQRTQQEDSAVYLCASSVVRPEGFRYGYTFGSGTRLTVV.